What follows are 25 T cell receptor beta chains derived from one specimen sequenced in a study of blood T cell repertoires in COVID-19. The table came from immunoSEQ multiplex PCR; TCRdb's copy has only in-frame clones and leaves some out. The table lists 200,000 to 250,000 clones, roughly 79% of them singletons. Sequencing was done on a sample of PBMCs or T cells enriched from blood (not recorded which). Source of these receptors: a woman aged 45-65 years with acute COVID-19.

V gene TRBV18 combines with J gene TRBJ1-1, with D possibly TRBD1 on 5 matching bases. This CDR3 has 16 residues. The germline V gene encodes CDR1 KGHSH and CDR2 LQKENI. V lost 3 bases, J lost 0 bases, and 14 bases lay in between. The CDR3 loop is CASSPTAGHMNTEAFF. The CDR3 nucleotides read TGTGCCAGCTCACCCACAGCAGGGCACATGAACACTGAAGCTTTCTTT. Full variable domain (rest looked up from reference TRBV18 and TRBJ1-1): NAGVMQNPRHLVRRRGQEARLRCSPMKGHSHVYWYRQLPEEGLKFMVYLQKENIIDESGMPKERFSAEFPKEGPSILRIQQVVRGDSAAYFCASSPTAGHMNTEAFFGQGTRLTVV.

This chain connects TRBV4-2 to TRBJ2-7; the D gene is possibly TRBD1 (5 bases). This CDR3 comprises 15 residues. Germline V CDR1 and CDR2: LGHNA, YNFKEQ. V was pared by 3 bases and J by 2 bases, with 14 bases between. The CDR3 region has the DNA TGTGCCAGCAGCCAGTCCAGGGATTTACCCTACGAGCAGTACTTC. It codes for CASSQSRDLPYEQYF.

To note about this clone: Other DNA sequences within the sample encode an identical CDR3. This chain uses TRBV18 with TRBJ1-2; D possibly corresponds to TRBD1 (5 bases). Germline V gene lookup returns CDR1 KGHSH and CDR2 LQKENI. The CDR3 has 13 amino acids. Between the trimmed V and J ends, which lost 3 bases and 6 bases, there was a span of 11 bases. CDR3 bases: TGTGCCAGCTCACCGCAGGGCAGGGATGGCTACACCTTC. Protein product: CASSPQGRDGYTF.

As to this clone: Other nucleotide sequences from this sample produce the same CDR3. The V gene is TRBV18, the J gene TRBJ1-5; 8 positions agree with TRBD1. After removal of 6 bases from V and 2 bases from J, the junction contained 3 bases not matched to a gene. Germline CDR1 and CDR2: KGHSH and LQKENI. The CDR3 consists of 14 residues. As DNA, the CDR3 is TGTGCCAGCTCTCAGGGACAGGGCAATCAGCCCCAGCATTTT. Translating it yields CASSQGQGNQPQHF. Supplemented by reference TRBV18 and TRBJ1-5, the full variable domain reads NAGVMQNPRHLVRRRGQEARLRCSPMKGHSHVYWYRQLPEEGLKFMVYLQKENIIDESGMPKERFSAEFPKEGPSILRIQQVVRGDSAAYFCASSQGQGNQPQHFGDGTRLSIL.

This clone has just a few counts. CDR3 sequence: CASSPQGSSYEQYF. As DNA, the CDR3 is TGTGCCAGCAGTCCCCAGGGGTCCTCCTACGAGCAGTACTTC. The J gene is TRBJ2-7, the V gene TRBV28, with D possibly TRBD1 on 6 matching bases. Germline CDR1 reads MDHEN; CDR2 reads SYDVKM. The CDR3 consists of 14 residues. Trimming shortened V by 5 bases and J by 0 bases, and 11 bases separated the two germline ends.

The J gene is TRBJ2-5, the V gene TRBV19; D ambiguous. This CDR3 is built from 14 residues. The germline CDR1 and CDR2 sequences are LNHDA and SQIVND (reference sequence). Trimming left V 6 bases short and J 5 bases short, with 16 bases between. This CDR3 reads CASSPSFGSETQYF. The CDR3 region has the DNA TGTGCCAGTAGCCCCTCGTTCGGGTCGGAGACCCAGTACTTC.

Turning to this clone: The same CDR3 is also encoded by other DNA sequences in this sample. The rearrangement links TRBV7-9 to TRBJ2-3; TRBD2 agrees at 12 bases. Germline V gene lookup returns CDR1 SEHNR and CDR2 FQNEAQ (reference sequence). With V trimmed by 4 bases and J by 2 bases, 4 bases remained unmatched. This CDR3 is 16 amino acids long. CDR3 sequence (DNA): TGTGCCAGCAGCTCGAGGACTAGCGGGGACACAGATACGCAGTATTTT. Protein product: CASSSRTSGDTDTQYF.

The chain joins TRBV4-1 to TRBJ2-2, with TRBD1 matching 7 bases. J was trimmed by 7 bases and V by 2 bases; bases with no gene match: 4. The CDR3 contains 14 residues. The germline V gene encodes CDR1 MGHRA and CDR2 YSYEKL. The CDR3 region is CASSQPGGGGELFF. As DNA, the CDR3 is TGCGCCAGCAGCCAACCAGGGGGTGGCGGGGAGCTGTTTTTT.

The chain employs TRBV18 and TRBJ2-7, with 9 bases identical to TRBD2. V shed 3 bases, J shed 7 bases, and the junction held 7 bases outside the gene matches. The CDR3 runs to 14 residues. Germline assignment: CDR1 KGHSH and CDR2 LQKENI. For the CDR3, the DNA is TGTGCCAGCTCACCGGTAGCGGGAGTAGGTGAGCAGTACTTC. Translated, it gives CASSPVAGVGEQYF.

The V call is TRBV24-1, the J call TRBJ1-6; the match to TRBD1 covers 10 bases. Trimming removed 4 bases from V and 14 bases from J; junction bases left unmatched: 13. This CDR3 is 16 amino acids long. Germline V gene sequence: CDR1 KGHDR, CDR2 SFDVKD. CDR3 bases: TGTGCCACCAGTGAATACGGGACAGGGGAACATGGAACCCTCCACTTT. Translated, it gives CATSEYGTGEHGTLHF.

The chain uses TRBV4-3 and TRBJ1-2, with D hard to call. Germline V gene lookup returns CDR1 LGHNA and CDR2 YSLEER. The CDR3 is made up of 15 amino acids. V was trimmed by 0 bases and J by 1 base, leaving 9 bases between them. The CDR3 nucleotides read TGCGCCAGCAGCCAAGAACAGAGTGATAACTATGGCTACACCTTC. Its protein product is CASSQEQSDNYGYTF.

The chain joins TRBV28 to TRBJ1-5; 7 nucleotides line up with TRBD1. The CDR3 consists of 14 residues. Losses at the gene ends were 3 bases for V and 3 bases for J; bases not matched to a gene: 2. Looked up from germline, CDR1 is MDHEN and CDR2 is SYDVKM. The CDR3 bases are TGTGCCAGCAGTTTGACAGGGCCCAATCAGCCCCAGCATTTT. Translation gives CASSLTGPNQPQHF.

The genes are TRBV9 and TRBJ2-7; 9 bases fit TRBD1. Losses at the gene ends were 3 bases for V and 4 bases for J; bases not matched to a gene: 8. CDR1 is SGDLS and CDR2 is YYNGEE in the germline V gene. CDR3 length equals 15 residues. CDR3 in amino acids: CASSAQQGAQYEQYF. The CDR3, as DNA: TGTGCCAGCAGCGCGCAACAGGGGGCGCAGTACGAGCAGTACTTC.

This chain joins TRBV18 and TRBJ1-1; D gene ambiguous. CDR1 is KGHSH, CDR2 LQKENI, per germline. V was trimmed by 1 base and J by 0 bases, leaving 9 bases between them. The CDR3 has 15 amino acids. The CDR3 reads CASSPRLSVNTEAFF. CDR3 DNA sequence: TGTGCCAGCTCACCACGTCTTAGCGTGAACACTGAAGCTTTCTTT. Full variable domain (rest looked up from reference TRBV18 and TRBJ1-1): NAGVMQNPRHLVRRRGQEARLRCSPMKGHSHVYWYRQLPEEGLKFMVYLQKENIIDESGMPKERFSAEFPKEGPSILRIQQVVRGDSAAYFCASSPRLSVNTEAFFGQGTRLTVV.

The chain carries TRBV29-1 and TRBJ1-2; D not resolved. The germline CDR1 and CDR2 sequences are SQVTM and ANQGSEA. The CDR3 sequence is 16 residues long. The V end lost 4 bases, the J end lost 0 bases, and 18 bases lay between the germline ends. The CDR3 is CSVAPPITTPNYGYTF. CDR3 sequence (DNA): TGCAGCGTTGCGCCCCCAATAACGACACCTAACTATGGCTACACCTTC.

J is TRBJ2-3 and V is TRBV12-3 or TRBV12-4; D is undetermined. This CDR3 region has 12 residues. Between the trimmed V and J ends, which lost 3 bases and 5 bases, there was a span of 6 bases. The CDR3 sequence: CASSLRKDTQYF. CDR3 bases: TGTGCCAGCAGTTTGAGAAAAGATACGCAGTATTTT.

The chain joins TRBV21-1 to TRBJ2-7; the D call in the table, TRBD2, was not verified against the DNA. TRBV21-1 is noted as a pseudogene. The length of the CDR3 is 14 residues. The CDR3 DNA reads as TGTGCCAGTACCGTTAGGAGGGTCGACTACGAGCAGTACTTC. It yields the protein CASTVRRVDYEQYF.

The chain has TRBV30 and TRBJ2-7, with 8 positions matching TRBD1. The ends lost 7 bases at V and 3 bases at J; junction bases unmatched: 5. Germline CDR1 is GTSNPN and CDR2 is SVGIG (reference sequence). The CDR3 loop spans 12 amino acids. DNA for the CDR3: TGTGCCTCCGACAGGGGAAACTACGAGCAGTACTTC. Amino acid sequence: CASDRGNYEQYF.

The rearrangement links TRBV3-1 (or the pseudogene TRBV3-2) to TRBJ2-7; 8 bases match TRBD2. The V gene's germline CDR1 is LGHDT and CDR2 YNNKEL (reference sequence). J was trimmed by 3 bases and V by 6 bases; bases with no gene match: 10. The CDR3 runs 15 residues. The CDR3 spells CASSKSGTRGYEQYF. In nucleotides, the CDR3 is TGTGCCAGCAGTAAATCCGGGACTAGGGGCTACGAGCAGTACTTC.

The V call is TRBV3-1 (or the pseudogene TRBV3-2), the J call TRBJ2-7; 7 bases match TRBD2. The V gene's germline CDR1 is LGHDT and CDR2 YNNKEL (reference sequence). This CDR3 comprises 14 residues. Unmatched junction bases numbered 6, after V lost 5 bases and J lost 2 bases. The CDR3 spells CASSTQRGPYEQYF. CDR3 DNA: TGTGCCAGCAGCACCCAGCGGGGACCCTACGAGCAGTACTTC.

The chain carries TRBV6-7 and TRBJ2-5; 7 nucleotides align to TRBD1. TRBV6-7 counts as an open reading frame of uncertain function. This CDR3 region has 15 residues. V lost 6 bases, J lost 2 bases, and 9 bases stayed unmatched. In nucleotides, the CDR3 is TGTGCCAGCAGCCGGGACAGAGGAAAACAAGAGACCCAGTACTTC. This translates into CASSRDRGKQETQYF.

There are a few counts of this clone. The rearrangement uses TRBV7-8 and TRBJ2-1; no definite D call. The CDR3 length is 15 residues. Germline CDR1 reads SGHVS; CDR2 reads FQNEAQ. The ends were cut back, 5 bases at V and 0 bases at J, with 11 bases in the middle. The CDR3 region is CASSAGDSSYNEQFF. CDR3 in DNA: TGTGCCAGCAGCGCCGGTGATAGCTCCTACAATGAGCAGTTCTTC.

This sequence joins TRBV27 and TRBJ2-2; D is unresolved. V lost 7 bases, J lost 1 base, and 4 bases lay in between. Germline V gene sequence: CDR1 MNHEY, CDR2 SMNVEV (reference sequence). CDR3 length: 12 amino acids. CDR3 protein: CASTKNTGELFF. DNA of the CDR3: TGTGCCAGCACTAAGAACACCGGGGAGCTGTTTTTT.

The chain recombines TRBV13 with TRBJ2-2, with TRBD1 matching 10 bases. The ends lost 7 bases at V and 6 bases at J; junction bases unmatched: 8. This CDR3 contains 15 residues. Germline V gives CDR1 PRHDT, CDR2 FYEKMQ (reference sequence). The CDR3 is CASNKGTGVPGELFF. The CDR3 DNA is TGTGCCAGCAATAAGGGGACAGGGGTCCCCGGGGAGCTGTTTTTT.

This clone appeared a few times. The CDR3 DNA reads TGCGCCAGCAGCCCCAACACAGGGTCCGGGGAGCTGTTTTTT. It yields the protein CASSPNTGSGELFF. V usage is TRBV5-1 and J usage is TRBJ2-2, with D possibly TRBD1 on 6 matching bases. The V and J ends lost 4 bases and 6 bases respectively, with 13 bases between them. From germline, CDR1 is SGHRS and CDR2 YFSETQ. The CDR3 is made up of 14 amino acids. Drawing the rest from reference TRBV5-1 and TRBJ2-2, the complete variable domain is KAGVTQTPRYLIKTRGQQVTLSCSPISGHRSVSWYQQTPGQGLQFLFEYFSETQRNKGNFPGRFSGRQFSNSRSEMNVSTLELGDSALYLCASSPNTGSGELFFGEGSRLTVL.